The 4 T cell receptor beta chains below all came from one sample that was sequenced in a study of cytomegalovirus exposure and HLA in healthy donors. Primers for the PCR totalled 60 Vbeta and 13 Jbeta. TCRdb's table, derived via immunoSEQ multiplex PCR, lists solely in-frame clones and lacks some. The table shows about 220,000 clones, with approximately 88% occurring only once. What was sequenced was PBMCs. Receptors originate from a boy aged 2 to 9 in good health and CMV-seronegative.

V is TRBV6-5 and J is TRBJ2-3; weak D call: TRBD2 (6 bases). CDR1 and CDR2 from the germline V gene are MNHEY and SVGAGI. Trimming left V 6 bases short and J 5 bases short, with 9 bases between. This CDR3 contains 12 residues. CDR3 in amino acids: CASRRGEDTQYF. CDR3 DNA: TGTGCCAGCAGGCGGGGTGAAGATACGCAGTATTTT.

The CDR3 spells CASRPLSLRQTNTGELFF. In DNA form, the CDR3 reads TGTGCCAGTAGGCCGTTATCACTTCGGCAGACAAACACCGGGGAGCTGTTTTTT. The chain recombines TRBV19 with TRBJ2-2; D not certain. V was clipped by 6 bases and J by 2 bases, with 22 bases between them. The CDR3 totals 18 residues. Germline V gene data show CDR1 as LNHDA and CDR2 as SQIVND (reference sequence).

The chain carries TRBV30 and TRBJ2-1; 7 bases are shared with TRBD1. The V and J ends lost 3 bases and 4 bases, in that order; junction bases with no gene match: 6. CDR1 and CDR2 (germline): GTSNPN, SVGIG (reference sequence). There are 14 residues in the CDR3. For the CDR3, the DNA is TGTGCCTGGAGCCGCCTACAGGGGTACAATGAGCAGTTCTTC. It encodes CAWSRLQGYNEQFF. Together with reference TRBV30 and TRBJ2-1, the CDR3 gives the full variable domain: SQTIHQWPATLVQPVGSPLSLECTVEGTSNPNLYWYRQAAGRGLQLLFYSVGIGQISSEVPQNLSASRPQDRQFILSSKKLLLSDSGFYLCAWSRLQGYNEQFFGPGTRLTVL.

The chain combines TRBV4-1 with TRBJ2-5, with 9 bases that match TRBD1. Near its end, the DNA agrees better with TRBJ2-7, so the J call may be wrong. Germline assignment: CDR1 MGHRA and CDR2 YSYEKL. CDR3 length: 15 amino acids. The CDR3 sequence is CASSQATGGSYEQYF. CDR3 nucleotides: TGCGCCAGCAGCCAAGCGACAGGGGGGTCCTACGAGCAGTACTTC.